The rows below give T cell receptor beta chains drawn from one sample of a study of human T cells and chemical hapten exposure. TCRdb re-derived calls from the RACE reads in MiXCR, one entry per CDR3 protein. Among roughly 50,000 distinct CDR3 sequences listed, roughly a tenth were seen once. Material: whole blood, obtained in connection with sensitization to the hapten diphenylcyclopropenone (DPC). The source is a woman in her twenties or thirties with alopecia areata. Some clones in this sample may be carry-over from other donors' samples. The CDR3 runs from the conserved cysteine through the conserved F or W. The D gene is left open where the match is weak. Size tells how often a clone was seen (once, few, many) or the class of an expanded clone, and some rows leave it out.

cdr3_aa,cdr3_nt,clone_size,j_call,v_call,d_call
CASKGGLRTDTQYF,TGTGCCAGTAAGGGGGGCCTCCGCACAGATACGCAGTATTTT,.,TRBJ2-3,TRBV19,.
CASSEAEVDTQYF,TGTGCCAGCAGTGAAGCGGAGGTAGATACGCAGTATTTT,.,TRBJ2-3,TRBV2,.
CAISEGIQPYEQYF,TGTGCCATCAGTGAGGGAATACAACCCTACGAGCAGTACTTC,.,TRBJ2-7,TRBV10-3,.
CASKEPNQPQHF,TGTGCCAGCAAAGAACCTAATCAGCCCCAGCATTTT,.,TRBJ1-5,TRBV6-2/TRBV6-3,.
CASSPAGTVAKNIQYF,TGTGCCAGCAGTCCGGCCGGGACAGTAGCCAAAAACATTCAGTACTTC,.,TRBJ2-4,TRBV28,TRBD1
CSASAGTRGAYEQYF,TGCAGTGCTAGCGCCGGGACTAGAGGTGCCTACGAGCAGTACTTC,.,TRBJ2-7,TRBV20-1,TRBD2
CASHRGNTEAFF,TGTGCCAGCCATCGCGGGAACACTGAAGCTTTCTTT,.,TRBJ1-1,TRBV7-2,.
CASSLDRVYEQYF,TGCGCCAGCAGCCTGGACAGGGTATACGAGCAGTACTTC,many,TRBJ2-7,TRBV5-1,TRBD1
CASSWDSGNQPQHF,TGTGCCAGCAGCTGGGACAGCGGCAATCAGCCCCAGCATTTT,few,TRBJ1-5,TRBV6-2/TRBV6-3,TRBD1
CASSLDRGLGTDTQYF,TGTGCCAGCAGCTTGGACAGGGGGCTAGGCACAGATACGCAGTATTTT,.,TRBJ2-3,TRBV5-6,TRBD1
CASSVDGGSGYEQYF,TGTGCCAGCAGCGTTGATGGGGGGTCCGGCTACGAGCAGTACTTC,.,TRBJ2-7,TRBV9,.
CASSLGGALNTQYF,TGTGCCAGCAGCTTGGGGGGGGCCTTAAATACGCAGTATTTT,.,TRBJ2-3,TRBV5-6,.
CASSLAASGVEQYF,TGTGCCAGCAGCTTAGCGGCTAGCGGGGTAGAGCAGTACTTC,.,TRBJ2-7,TRBV7-2,TRBD2
CASSSSTGRTEAFF,TGTGCCAGCAGTTCGTCTACAGGGAGGACTGAAGCTTTCTTT,.,TRBJ1-1,TRBV6-6,.
CATGGDRYEQYF,TGTGCCACCGGGGGCGACCGCTACGAGCAGTACTTC,.,TRBJ2-7,TRBV28,.
CASSESGQGYGYNF,TGTGCCAGCAGTGAGAGTGGACAGGGCTATGGCTACAACTTC,few,TRBJ1-2,TRBV6-1,TRBD1
CASGSSMNTEAFF,TGTGCTAGTGGCTCCTCAATGAACACTGAAGCTTTCTTT,many,TRBJ1-1,TRBV12-5,.
CASTPSGASGGTQYF,TGTGCCAGCACCCCCTCCGGGGCTAGCGGGGGGACCCAGTACTTC,.,TRBJ2-5,TRBV12-3/TRBV12-4,TRBD2
CAISDDRDTDTQYF,TGTGCCATCAGTGATGACAGGGACACAGATACGCAGTATTTT,few,TRBJ2-3,TRBV10-3,TRBD1
CASSSRDRLYNSPLHF,TGTGCCAGCAGCTCCCGCGACCGTCTCTATAATTCACCCCTCCACTTT,few,TRBJ1-6,TRBV11-1,.
CSADRGEAFF,TGCAGTGCGGACAGGGGTGAAGCTTTCTTT,many,TRBJ1-1,TRBV20-1,TRBD1
CASSSDGLVQTQYF,TGCGCCAGCAGCTCCGATGGGCTAGTCCAGACGCAGTATTTT,many,TRBJ2-3,TRBV5-1,.
CASRESSSYEQYF,TGTGCCAGCAGGGAGAGTAGCTCCTACGAGCAGTACTTC,many,TRBJ2-7,TRBV28,.
CASSAQTNYGDTF,TGTGCCAGCAGTGCTCAGACTAACTATGGCGACACCTTC,.,TRBJ1-2,TRBV2,.
CASSPGQGGYGYTF,TGTGCCAGCAGCCCCGGACAGGGGGGGTATGGCTACACCTTC,many,TRBJ1-2,TRBV14,TRBD1